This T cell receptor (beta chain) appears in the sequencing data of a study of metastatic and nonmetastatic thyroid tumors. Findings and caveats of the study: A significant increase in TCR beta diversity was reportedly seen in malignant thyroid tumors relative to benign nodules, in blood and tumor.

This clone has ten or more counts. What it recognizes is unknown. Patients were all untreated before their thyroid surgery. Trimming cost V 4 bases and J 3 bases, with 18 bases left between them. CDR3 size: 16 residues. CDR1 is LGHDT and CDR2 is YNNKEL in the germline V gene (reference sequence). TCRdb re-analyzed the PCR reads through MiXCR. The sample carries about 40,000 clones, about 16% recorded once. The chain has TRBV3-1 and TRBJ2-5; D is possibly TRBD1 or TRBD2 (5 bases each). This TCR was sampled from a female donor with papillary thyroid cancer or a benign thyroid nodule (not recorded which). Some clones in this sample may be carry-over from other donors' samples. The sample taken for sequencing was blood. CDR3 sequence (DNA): TGTGCCAGCAGCCGAGGGACCTTAGCCTTAAAAGAGACCCAGTACTTC. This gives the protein CASSRGTLALKETQYF.